This record looks at one T cell receptor (beta chain) sequence and its context. Its antigen is unknown. These data belong to a study of T-cell memory formation after mild COVID-19. Study background: TCR clusters were mostly confined to one donor each. Study-level results: Memory sampled before infection contained some responding clones, suggesting cross-reactive memory joined. Second-wave clones that peaked on day 37 lacked confirmed SARS-CoV-2 specificity. From day 15 to 85, contracting clones were balanced between CD4 and CD8, whereas later expanders leaned toward CD4+.

MiXCR was run by TCRdb on the 5' RACE reads, yielding one entry per CDR3 protein. The sample lists 550,000 to 700,000 distinct CDR3 sequences, around 15% seen once, with just over 8% in the top ten. Trimming stripped 0 bases from V and 9 bases from J, with 24 bases between. Germline V gene lookup returns CDR1 LNHDA and CDR2 SQIVND (reference sequence). This CDR3 is 18 amino acids long. The sample was PBMCs or a T cell subset sorted from them (not recorded which). This TCR was recovered from an adult woman who had mild COVID-19 (a few samples of this study predate the infection). Cell type and time point are not known. The chain combines TRBV19 with TRBJ1-5, with D unresolved. This CDR3 reads CASSIDRVGTSTSPPQHF. DNA for the CDR3: TGTGCCAGTAGTATAGATCGGGTGGGCACCTCCACCTCCCCGCCCCAGCATTTT.